What follows are 4 T cell receptor beta chains derived from one specimen sequenced in a study of cytomegalovirus exposure and HLA in healthy donors. Researchers ran the PCR with 60 Vbeta and 13 Jbeta primers. Assay used: immunoSEQ multiplex PCR; TCRdb lists only in-frame clones, some missing. In total, the table holds about 200,000 clones. Source material: PBMCs. The receptor set was obtained from a girl aged 2 to 10 in good health and CMV-seropositive.

V is TRBV29-1 and J is TRBJ1-1; D is undetermined. This CDR3 contains 10 residues. In germline, CDR1 is SQVTM, CDR2 ANQGSEA. Trimming removed 5 bases from V and 9 bases from J, with 10 bases in between. The CDR3 is CSVSGLQAFF. The CDR3 coding sequence is TGCAGCGTTTCGGGTCTCCAAGCTTTCTTT.

The CDR3 is CASRPRPAVINTEAFF. DNA for the CDR3: TGTGCCAGCAGACCTAGGCCGGCAGTTATTAACACTGAAGCTTTCTTT. This chain uses TRBV11-2 with TRBJ1-1, with D unresolved. Germline V gene data show CDR1 as SGHAT and CDR2 as FQNNGV. V was clipped by 6 bases and J by 2 bases, with 19 bases between them. This CDR3 region has 16 residues.

The rearrangement links TRBV19 to TRBJ1-2; the match to TRBD1 covers 7 bases. V trimming: 5 bases; J trimming: 1 base; junction bases outside the gene matches: 4. This CDR3 is 14 amino acids long. The germline V gene encodes CDR1 LNHDA and CDR2 SQIVND (reference sequence). The CDR3 DNA reads TGTGCCAGTAGTCGACAGGGCGTTAACTATGGCTACACCTTC. Translation: CASSRQGVNYGYTF. Full variable domain (outside the CDR3, taken from reference TRBV19 and TRBJ1-2): DGGITQSPKYLFRKEGQNVTLSCEQNLNHDAMYWYRQDPGQGLRLIYYSQIVNDFQKGDIAEGYSVSREKKESFPLTVTSAQKNPTAFYLCASSRQGVNYGYTFGSGTRLTVV.

The V call is TRBV5-1, the J call TRBJ2-7, with D perhaps matching TRBD2 (5 bases). This CDR3 has 14 amino acids. Trimming took off 1 base at V and 3 bases at J, with 11 bases between the two ends. Germline CDR1 and CDR2: SGHRS and YFSETQ. The CDR3 DNA is TGCGCCAGCAGCTTGTTTGAGGGAGTCTACGAGCAGTACTTC. Its protein product is CASSLFEGVYEQYF.